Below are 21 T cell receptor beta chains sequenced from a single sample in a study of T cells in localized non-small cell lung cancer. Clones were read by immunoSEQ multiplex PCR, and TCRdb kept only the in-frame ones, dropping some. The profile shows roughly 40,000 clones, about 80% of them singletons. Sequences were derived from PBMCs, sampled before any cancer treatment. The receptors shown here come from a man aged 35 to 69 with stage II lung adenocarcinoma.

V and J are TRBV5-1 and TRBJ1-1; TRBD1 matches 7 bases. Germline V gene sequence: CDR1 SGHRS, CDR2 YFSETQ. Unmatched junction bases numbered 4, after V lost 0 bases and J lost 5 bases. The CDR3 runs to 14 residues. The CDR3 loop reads CASSLDNRGTEAFF. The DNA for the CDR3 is TGCGCCAGCAGCTTGGATAACAGGGGAACTGAAGCTTTCTTT. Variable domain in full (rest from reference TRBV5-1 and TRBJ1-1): KAGVTQTPRYLIKTRGQQVTLSCSPISGHRSVSWYQQTPGQGLQFLFEYFSETQRNKGNFPGRFSGRQFSNSRSEMNVSTLELGDSALYLCASSLDNRGTEAFFGQGTRLTVV.

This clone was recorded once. CDR3 sequence: CASSLVAGFNTEAFF. For the CDR3, the DNA is TGTGCCAGCAGCTTAGTTGCAGGGTTCAACACTGAAGCTTTCTTT. The chain combines TRBV11-2 with TRBJ1-1; D might be TRBD1 (5 bases). The CDR3 extends over 15 amino acids. Trimming left V 1 base short and J 2 bases short, with 11 bases between. In germline, CDR1 is SGHAT, CDR2 FQNNGV.

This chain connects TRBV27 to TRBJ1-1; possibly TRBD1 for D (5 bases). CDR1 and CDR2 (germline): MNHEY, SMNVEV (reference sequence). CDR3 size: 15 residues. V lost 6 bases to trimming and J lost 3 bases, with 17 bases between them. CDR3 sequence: CASRAYGTPDTEAFF. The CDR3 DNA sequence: TGTGCCAGCAGAGCCTACGGGACCCCCGACACTGAAGCTTTCTTT.

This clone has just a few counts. The CDR3 reads CASSPQGGGSVTQYF. CDR3 DNA sequence: TGTGCCAGCAGCCCCCAGGGGGGAGGGTCCGTGACCCAGTACTTC. The chain carries TRBV9 and TRBJ2-5, with D perhaps given as TRBD1 or TRBD2 (7 bases each). Trimming pared 4 bases from V and 7 bases from J, leaving 20 bases between. The CDR3 runs 15 residues. Germline CDR1 is SGDLS and CDR2 is YYNGEE. The full variable domain, completed using reference TRBV9 and TRBJ2-5, is DSGVTQTPKHLITATGQRVTLRCSPRSGDLSVYWYQQSLDQGLQFLIQYYNGEERAKGNILERFSAQQFPDLHSELNLSSLELGDSALYFCASSPQGGGSVTQYFGPGTRLLVL.

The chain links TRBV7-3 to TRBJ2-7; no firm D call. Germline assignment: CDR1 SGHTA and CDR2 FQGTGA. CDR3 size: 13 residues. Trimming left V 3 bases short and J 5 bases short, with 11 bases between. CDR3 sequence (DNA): TGTGCCAGCAGCTTCACCCGGAGCGACGAGCAGTACTTC. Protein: CASSFTRSDEQYF.

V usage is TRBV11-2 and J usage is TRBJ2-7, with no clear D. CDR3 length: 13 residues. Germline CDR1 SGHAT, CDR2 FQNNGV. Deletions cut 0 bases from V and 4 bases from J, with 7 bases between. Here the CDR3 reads CASSLELWYEQYF. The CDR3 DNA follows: TGTGCCAGCAGCTTAGAATTGTGGTACGAGCAGTACTTC. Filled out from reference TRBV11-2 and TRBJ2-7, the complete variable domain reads EAGVAQSPRYKIIEKRQSVAFWCNPISGHATLYWYQQILGQGPKLLIQFQNNGVVDDSQLPKDRFSAERLKGVDSTLKIQPAKLEDSAVYLCASSLELWYEQYFGPGTRLTVT.

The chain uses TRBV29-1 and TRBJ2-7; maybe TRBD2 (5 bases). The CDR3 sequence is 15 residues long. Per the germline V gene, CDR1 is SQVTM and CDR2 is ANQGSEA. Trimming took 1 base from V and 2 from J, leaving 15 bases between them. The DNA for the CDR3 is TGCAGCGTTGAAGGAGCGACGGGATATGCCTACGAGCAGTACTTC. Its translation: CSVEGATGYAYEQYF.

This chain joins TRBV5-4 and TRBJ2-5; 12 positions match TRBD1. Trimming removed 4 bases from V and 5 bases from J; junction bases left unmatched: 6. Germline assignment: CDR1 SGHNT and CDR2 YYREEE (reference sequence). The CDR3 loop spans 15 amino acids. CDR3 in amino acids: CASSQGQGAWETQYF. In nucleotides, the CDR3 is TGTGCCAGCAGCCAGGGACAGGGGGCATGGGAGACCCAGTACTTC.

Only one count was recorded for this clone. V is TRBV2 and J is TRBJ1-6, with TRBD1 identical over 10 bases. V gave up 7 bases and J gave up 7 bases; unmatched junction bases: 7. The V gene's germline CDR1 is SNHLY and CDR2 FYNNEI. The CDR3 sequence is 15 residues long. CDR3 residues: CASTPLTGGNSPLHF. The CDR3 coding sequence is TGTGCCAGCACCCCACTGACAGGGGGCAATTCACCCCTCCACTTT.

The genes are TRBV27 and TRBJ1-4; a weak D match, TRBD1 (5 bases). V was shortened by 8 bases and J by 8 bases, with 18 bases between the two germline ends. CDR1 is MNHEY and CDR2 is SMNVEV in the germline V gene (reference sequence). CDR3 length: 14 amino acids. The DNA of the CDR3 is TGTGCCAGCCTCAACCCGGGGGATCAAGAAAAACTGTTTTTT. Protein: CASLNPGDQEKLFF.

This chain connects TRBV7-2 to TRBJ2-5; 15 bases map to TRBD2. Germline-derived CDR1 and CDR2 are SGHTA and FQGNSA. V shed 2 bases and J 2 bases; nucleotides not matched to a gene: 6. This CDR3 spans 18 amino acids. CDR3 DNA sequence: TGTGCCAGCAGCTTATTTCCGGGACTAGCGGGAGGTCAAGAGACCCAGTACTTC. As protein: CASSLFPGLAGGQETQYF.

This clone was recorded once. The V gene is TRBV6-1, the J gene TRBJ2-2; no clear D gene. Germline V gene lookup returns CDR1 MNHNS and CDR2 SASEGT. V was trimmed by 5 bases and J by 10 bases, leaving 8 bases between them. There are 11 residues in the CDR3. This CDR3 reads CASSYRAELFF. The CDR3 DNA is TGTGCCAGCAGTTACCGGGCGGAGCTGTTTTTT.

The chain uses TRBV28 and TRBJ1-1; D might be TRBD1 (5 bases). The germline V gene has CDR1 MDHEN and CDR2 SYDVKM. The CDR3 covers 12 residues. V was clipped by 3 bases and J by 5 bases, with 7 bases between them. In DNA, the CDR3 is TGTGCCAGCAGTTTGGAGGGGACTGAAGCTTTCTTT. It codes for CASSLEGTEAFF.

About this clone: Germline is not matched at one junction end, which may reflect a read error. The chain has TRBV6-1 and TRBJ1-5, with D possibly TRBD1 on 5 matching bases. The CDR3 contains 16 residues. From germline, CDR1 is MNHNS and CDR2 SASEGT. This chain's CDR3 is CASREGHRQSYQPQHF. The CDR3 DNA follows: TGTGCCAGCAGAGAAGGTCACAGGCAGTCATATCAGCCCCAGCATTTT.

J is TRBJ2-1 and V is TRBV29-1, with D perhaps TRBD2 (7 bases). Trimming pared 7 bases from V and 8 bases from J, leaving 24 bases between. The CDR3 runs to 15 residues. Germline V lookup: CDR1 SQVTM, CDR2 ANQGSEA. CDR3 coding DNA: TGCAGCGCCCCCACATCGGGCGGGGGCTGGGATGAGCAGTTCTTC. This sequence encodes CSAPTSGGGWDEQFF.

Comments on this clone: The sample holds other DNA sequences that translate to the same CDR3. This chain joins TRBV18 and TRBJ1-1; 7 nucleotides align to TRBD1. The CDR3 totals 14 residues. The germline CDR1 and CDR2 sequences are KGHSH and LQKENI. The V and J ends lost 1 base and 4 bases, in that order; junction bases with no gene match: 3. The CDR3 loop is CASSPQGAGTEAFF. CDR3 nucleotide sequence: TGTGCCAGCTCACCACAGGGGGCGGGCACTGAAGCTTTCTTT.

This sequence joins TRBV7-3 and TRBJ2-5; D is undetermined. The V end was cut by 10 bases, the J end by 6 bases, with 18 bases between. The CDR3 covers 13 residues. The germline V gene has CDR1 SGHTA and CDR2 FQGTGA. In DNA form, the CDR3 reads TGTGCCACCAGTCCCGGGCCGGGCAAGACCCAGTACTTC. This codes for CATSPGPGKTQYF.

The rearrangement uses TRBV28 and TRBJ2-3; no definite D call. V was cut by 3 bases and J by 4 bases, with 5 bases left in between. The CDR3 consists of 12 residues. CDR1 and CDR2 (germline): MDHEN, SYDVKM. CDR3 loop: CASSFHPDTQYF. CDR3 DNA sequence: TGTGCCAGCAGTTTTCACCCAGATACGCAGTATTTT.

CDR3: CASRIGADNEKLFF. The CDR3 DNA follows: TGCGCCAGCAGAATAGGGGCAGATAATGAAAAACTGTTTTTT. The chain employs TRBV5-1 and TRBJ1-4; perhaps TRBD1 as D (5 bases). Germline loops: CDR1 SGHRS, CDR2 YFSETQ. Trimming removed 5 bases at V and 4 bases at J, with 12 bases between. CDR3 size: 14 residues.

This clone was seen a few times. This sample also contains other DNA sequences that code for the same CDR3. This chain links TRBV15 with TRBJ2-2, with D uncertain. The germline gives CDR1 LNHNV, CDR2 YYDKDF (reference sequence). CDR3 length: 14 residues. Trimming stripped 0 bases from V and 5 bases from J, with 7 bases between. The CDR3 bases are TGTGCCACCAGCAGAGATCAAGGAACCGGGGAGCTGTTTTTT. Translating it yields CATSRDQGTGELFF.

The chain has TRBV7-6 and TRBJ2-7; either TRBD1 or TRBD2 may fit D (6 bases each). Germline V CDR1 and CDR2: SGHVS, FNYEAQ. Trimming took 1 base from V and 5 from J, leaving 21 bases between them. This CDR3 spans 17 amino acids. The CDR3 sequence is CASSLEAQGTFLNEQYF. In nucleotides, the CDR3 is TGTGCCAGCAGCTTAGAGGCCCAGGGGACTTTTTTAAACGAGCAGTACTTC. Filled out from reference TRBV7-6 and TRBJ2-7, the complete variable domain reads GAGVSQSPRYKVTKRGQDVALRCDPISGHVSLYWYRQALGQGPEFLTYFNYEAQQDKSGLPNDRFSAERPEGSISTLTIQRTEQRDSAMYRCASSLEAQGTFLNEQYFGPGTRLTVT.